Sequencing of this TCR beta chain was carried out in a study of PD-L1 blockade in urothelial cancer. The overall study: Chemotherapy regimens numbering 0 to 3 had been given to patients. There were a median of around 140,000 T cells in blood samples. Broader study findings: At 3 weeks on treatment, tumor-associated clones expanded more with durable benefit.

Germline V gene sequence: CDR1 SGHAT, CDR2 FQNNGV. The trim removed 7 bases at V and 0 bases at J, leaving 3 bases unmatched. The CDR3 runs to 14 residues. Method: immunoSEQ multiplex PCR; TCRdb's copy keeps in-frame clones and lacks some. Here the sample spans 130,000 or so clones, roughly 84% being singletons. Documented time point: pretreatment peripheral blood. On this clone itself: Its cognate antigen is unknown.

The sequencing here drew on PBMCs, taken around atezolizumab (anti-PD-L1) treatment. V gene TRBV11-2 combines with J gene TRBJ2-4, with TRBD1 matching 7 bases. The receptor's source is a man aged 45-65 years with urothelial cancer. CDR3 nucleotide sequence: TGTGCCAGCAAAGGGACAGTAGCCAAAAACATTCAGTACTTC. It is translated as CASKGTVAKNIQYF.